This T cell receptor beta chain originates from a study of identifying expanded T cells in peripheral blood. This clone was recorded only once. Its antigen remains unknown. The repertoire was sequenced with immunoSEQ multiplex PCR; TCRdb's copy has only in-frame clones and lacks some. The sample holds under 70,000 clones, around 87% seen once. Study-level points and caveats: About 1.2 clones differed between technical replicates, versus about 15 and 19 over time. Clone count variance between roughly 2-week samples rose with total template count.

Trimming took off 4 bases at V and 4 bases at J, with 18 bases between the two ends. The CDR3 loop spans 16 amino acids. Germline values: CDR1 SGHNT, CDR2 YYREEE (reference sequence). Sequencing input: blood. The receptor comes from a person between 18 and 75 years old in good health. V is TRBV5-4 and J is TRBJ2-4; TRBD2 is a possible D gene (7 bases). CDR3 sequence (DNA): TGTGCCAGCAGCGTGGGGGGGCCCCGACAGAAAAACATTCAGTACTTC. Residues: CASSVGGPRQKNIQYF.